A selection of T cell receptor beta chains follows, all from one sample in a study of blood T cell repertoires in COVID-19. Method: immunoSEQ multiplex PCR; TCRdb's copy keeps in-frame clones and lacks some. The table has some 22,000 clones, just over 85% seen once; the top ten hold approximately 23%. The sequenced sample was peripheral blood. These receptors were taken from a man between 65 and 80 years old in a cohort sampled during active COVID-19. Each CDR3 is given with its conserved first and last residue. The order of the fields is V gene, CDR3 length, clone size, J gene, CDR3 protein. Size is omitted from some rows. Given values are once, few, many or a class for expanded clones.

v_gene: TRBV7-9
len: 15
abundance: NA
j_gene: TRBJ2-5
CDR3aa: CASSLGSGQQETQYF

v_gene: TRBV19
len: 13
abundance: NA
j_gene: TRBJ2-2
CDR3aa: CASSIRYTGELFF

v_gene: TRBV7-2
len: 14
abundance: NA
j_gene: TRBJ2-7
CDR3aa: CASSLSRASSEQYF

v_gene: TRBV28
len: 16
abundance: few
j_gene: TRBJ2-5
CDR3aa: CASTLHGGPDRETQYF

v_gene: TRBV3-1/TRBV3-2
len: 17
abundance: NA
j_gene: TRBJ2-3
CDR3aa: CASSQDGDGRAEDTQYF

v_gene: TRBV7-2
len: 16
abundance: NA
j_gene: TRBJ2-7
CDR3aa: CASSLAFRAGTYEQYF

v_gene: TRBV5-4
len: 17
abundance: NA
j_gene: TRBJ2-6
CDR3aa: CASSLGTGGSGANVLTF

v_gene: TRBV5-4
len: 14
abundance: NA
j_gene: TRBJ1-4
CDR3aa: CASSTTGGGEKLFF

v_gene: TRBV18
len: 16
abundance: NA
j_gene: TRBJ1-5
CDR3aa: CASSPKQGGPNQPQHF

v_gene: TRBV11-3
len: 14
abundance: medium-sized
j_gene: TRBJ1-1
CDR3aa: CASSLFGTHTEAFF

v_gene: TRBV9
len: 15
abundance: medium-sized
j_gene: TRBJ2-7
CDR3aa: CASSVGQGSRYEQYF

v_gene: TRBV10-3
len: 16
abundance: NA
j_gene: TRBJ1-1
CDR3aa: CAIRERDPGGSTEAFF

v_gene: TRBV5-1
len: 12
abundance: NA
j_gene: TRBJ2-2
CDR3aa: CASRRGTGELFF

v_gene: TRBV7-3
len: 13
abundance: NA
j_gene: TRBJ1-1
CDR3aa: CASSLEGTGRAFF

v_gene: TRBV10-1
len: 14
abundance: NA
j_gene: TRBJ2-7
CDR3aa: CASSDPGLAYEQYF

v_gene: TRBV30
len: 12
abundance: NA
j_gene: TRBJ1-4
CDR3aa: CAWSVPGGQLFF

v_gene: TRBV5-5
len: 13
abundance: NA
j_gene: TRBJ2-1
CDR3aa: CASSPPLFNEQFF

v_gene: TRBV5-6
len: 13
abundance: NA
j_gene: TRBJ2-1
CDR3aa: CASSLPGLVVQFF

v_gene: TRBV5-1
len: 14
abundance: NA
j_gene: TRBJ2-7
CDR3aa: CASSYTVSGTEQYF

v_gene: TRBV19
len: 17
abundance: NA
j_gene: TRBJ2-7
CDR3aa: CASSMRSSGRISYEQYF

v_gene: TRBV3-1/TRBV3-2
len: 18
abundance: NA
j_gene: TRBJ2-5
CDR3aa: CASSQDPPGSGYQETQYF